This T cell receptor (beta chain) was sequenced for a study of beta chain features in type 1 diabetes. Germline loops: CDR1 SEHNR, CDR2 FQNEAQ (reference sequence). V lost 1 base, J lost 6 bases, and 12 bases lay in between. The CDR3 extends over 15 amino acids. Study observations and caveats: PCR could preferentially amplify shorter templates, alike in patients and controls.

The single heparinised draw taken from each donor contained approximately 100 mL of blood on average. As for this clone: The antigen is not known.

All of the isolated RNA was reverse transcribed, so expressed TCRB transcripts were sequenced. The repertoire was sequenced with immunoSEQ multiplex PCR; TCRdb's copy has only in-frame clones and lacks some. The sample carries approximately 250,000 clones, roughly 15% recorded once. The source is a woman aged 40 to 55 in good health. Sequences were obtained from naive CD4+ T cells from blood. This rearrangement joins TRBV7-9 to TRBJ1-4; perhaps TRBD1 as D (5 bases). The CDR3 sequence is CASSLEVGAYEKLFF. CDR3 coding DNA: TGTGCCAGCAGCTTAGAAGTTGGGGCATATGAAAAACTGTTTTTT.